The subject of this entry is one T cell receptor beta chain. Its antigen is unidentified. TCRdb recomputed calls from the 5' RACE reads with MiXCR, one row per CDR3 protein. Among about 390,000 distinct CDR3 sequences listed, about 17% were seen once. The CDR3 consists of 15 residues. The germline CDR1 and CDR2 sequences are LNHDA and SQIVND (reference sequence). Trimming left V 4 bases short and J 1 base short, with 11 bases between. The data originate from a study of T-cell memory formation after mild COVID-19. Across the study: The two donors had largely donor-specific TCR clusters.

Points from the study as a whole: Memory from before infection featured some responding clones, which suggests cross-reactive memory joined. Researchers report contracting CD4+ clones mostly in CM and EM, with CD8+ clones in EMRA.

The origin of this receptor is a man between 18 and 29 years old who had mild COVID-19 (a few samples of this study predate the infection). Cell type and time point are not known. Source material: PBMCs or a T cell subset sorted from them (not recorded which). The chain is built from TRBV19 and TRBJ1-5, with unresolved D. For the CDR3, the DNA is TGTGCCAGTAGTACTTCGAGGGTAAGCAATCAGCCCCAGCATTTT. Residues: CASSTSRVSNQPQHF.